This is a list of T cell receptor beta chains from one sample in a study of radiation and T cells in renal cell carcinoma. Sequencing used immunoSEQ multiplex PCR; TCRdb keeps in-frame clones, though not all of them. Found here are 150,000 to 190,000 clones, approximately 86% of them singletons; the top ten hold around 13%. Sample: blood, taken from a patient whose treatment included radiotherapy and nephrectomy. The receptors were gathered from a woman aged 45-60 years with renal cell carcinoma. CDR3s include the opening cysteine and the closing phenylalanine or tryptophan. Fields, in order: D gene, clone size, J gene, V gene, CDR3 DNA, CDR3 protein. D genes are given only for firm matches. Clone size is stated in some rows and not others, as once, few, many or a class when expanded.

D: NA
size: NA
J: TRBJ1-6
V: TRBV30
DNA: TGTGCCTGGAGTACAGTAGCACCCCTCCACTTT
CDR3: CAWSTVAPLHF

D: NA
size: NA
J: TRBJ1-2
V: TRBV5-7
DNA: TGTGCCAGCAACGAAAGGGGGAGATTC
CDR3: CASNERGRF

D: NA
size: few
J: TRBJ1-4
V: TRBV19
DNA: TGTGCCAGTAGTGTCAACTCGGCTGTAAAACTGTTTTTT
CDR3: CASSVNSAVKLFF

D: NA
size: once
J: TRBJ1-2
V: TRBV9
DNA: TGTGCCAGCAGCGTAGGTGAAGGGTCCTATGGCTACACCTTC
CDR3: CASSVGEGSYGYTF

D: TRBD1
size: NA
J: TRBJ1-1
V: TRBV7-8
DNA: TGTGCCAGCAGCTTAGCGCAGGGGGCGTACACTGAAGCTTTCTTT
CDR3: CASSLAQGAYTEAFF

D: NA
size: once
J: TRBJ1-5
V: TRBV19
DNA: TGTGCCAGTAGTATAGGGAGGAATCAGCCCCAGCATTTT
CDR3: CASSIGRNQPQHF

D: NA
size: NA
J: TRBJ1-4
V: TRBV4-3
DNA: TGCGCCAGCAGCCAGGGAGGTAATGAAAAACTGTTTTTT
CDR3: CASSQGGNEKLFF

D: NA
size: NA
J: TRBJ2-7
V: TRBV28
DNA: TGTGCCAGCAGTTCTTATACAGGGTTCACCTACGAGCAGTACTTC
CDR3: CASSSYTGFTYEQYF

D: TRBD1
size: few
J: TRBJ1-2
V: TRBV19
DNA: TGTGCCAGTAGTGACCCGGGACAGGGTGCCTATGGCTACACCTTC
CDR3: CASSDPGQGAYGYTF

D: NA
size: NA
J: TRBJ2-1
V: TRBV1
DNA: TGCACCAGCAGCCACAAAAGGGGGGGGGCCTACAATGAGCAGTTCTTC
CDR3: CTSSHKRGGAYNEQFF

D: NA
size: NA
J: TRBJ2-1
V: TRBV6-1
DNA: TGTGCCAGCAGTGAGGCGACGACATACAATGAGCAGTTCTTC
CDR3: CASSEATTYNEQFF

D: NA
size: NA
J: TRBJ1-5
V: TRBV7-2
DNA: TGTGCCAGCAGCTTAGCGGGGGGGTACCAGCCCCAGCATTTT
CDR3: CASSLAGGYQPQHF

D: NA
size: NA
J: TRBJ2-1
V: TRBV29-1
DNA: TGCAGCGTTGTCGAACGGGGGTCCTACAATGAGCAGTTCTTC
CDR3: CSVVERGSYNEQFF

D: NA
size: NA
J: TRBJ1-2
V: TRBV19
DNA: TGTGCCAGTAGCCTAGGGACTGAACATAACTATGGCTACACCTTC
CDR3: CASSLGTEHNYGYTF

D: TRBD1
size: NA
J: TRBJ1-5
V: TRBV7-2
DNA: TGTGCCAGCAGCTTAGAGGGACAGGGGATGGCCAATCAGCCCCAGCATTTT
CDR3: CASSLEGQGMANQPQHF

D: TRBD1
size: many
J: TRBJ1-2
V: TRBV5-1
DNA: TGCGCCAGCAGCTTGGGACAGGGAGGGTCTATGGGCTACACCTTC
CDR3: CASSLGQGGSMGYTF

D: TRBD1
size: NA
J: TRBJ2-5
V: TRBV19
DNA: TGTGCCAGTAGGACAGGGGGCGTAGAGACCCAGTACTTC
CDR3: CASRTGGVETQYF

D: NA
size: NA
J: TRBJ1-2
V: TRBV6-5
DNA: TGTGCCAGCAGTTCCCCGATAAGGGGCTACACCTTC
CDR3: CASSSPIRGYTF

D: NA
size: NA
J: TRBJ2-5
V: TRBV6-6
DNA: TGTGCCAGCAGTTACGTGTTCCAAGAGACCCAGTACTTC
CDR3: CASSYVFQETQYF

D: TRBD1
size: NA
J: TRBJ2-3
V: TRBV7-9
DNA: TGTGCCAGCAGCCTAGGACAGGGGAGGGTGGCAGATACGCAGTATTTT
CDR3: CASSLGQGRVADTQYF

D: TRBD1
size: NA
J: TRBJ2-7
V: TRBV6-1
DNA: TGTGCCAGCTGCTACCGAGACAGGGGCTACGAGCAGTACTTC
CDR3: CASCYRDRGYEQYF

D: TRBD1
size: NA
J: TRBJ2-3
V: TRBV4-1
DNA: TGCGCCAGCAGCCAAAGAACTGAGGACAGGGGCATACATACGCAGTATTTT
CDR3: CASSQRTEDRGIHTQYF

D: TRBD1
size: NA
J: TRBJ1-4
V: TRBV11-2
DNA: TGTGCCAGCAGCAAGGACAGGGATGAAAAACTGTTTTTT
CDR3: CASSKDRDEKLFF

D: NA
size: NA
J: TRBJ1-1
V: TRBV20-1
DNA: TGCAGTGCTAGGATGAACACTGAAGCTTTCTTT
CDR3: CSARMNTEAFF

D: NA
size: once
J: TRBJ2-1
V: TRBV7-9
DNA: TGTGCCAGCAGCTTAGCCGGACTCTCAAATGAGCAGTTCTTC
CDR3: CASSLAGLSNEQFF

D: NA
size: few
J: TRBJ1-3
V: TRBV20-1
DNA: TGCAGTGCTAGAGAAGGAAACACCATATATTTT
CDR3: CSAREGNTIYF

D: NA
size: NA
J: TRBJ2-7
V: TRBV29-1
DNA: TGCAGCGTCCTTGAACTGACTTACGAGCAGTACTTC
CDR3: CSVLELTYEQYF

D: NA
size: few
J: TRBJ2-2
V: TRBV18
DNA: TGTGCCAGCTCTCAAGCGGGACAGGAAGTAACCGGGGAGCTGTTTTTT
CDR3: CASSQAGQEVTGELFF

D: NA
size: NA
J: TRBJ2-3
V: TRBV18
DNA: TGTGCCAGCTCAAGGACTACCACAGATACGCAGTATTTT
CDR3: CASSRTTTDTQYF